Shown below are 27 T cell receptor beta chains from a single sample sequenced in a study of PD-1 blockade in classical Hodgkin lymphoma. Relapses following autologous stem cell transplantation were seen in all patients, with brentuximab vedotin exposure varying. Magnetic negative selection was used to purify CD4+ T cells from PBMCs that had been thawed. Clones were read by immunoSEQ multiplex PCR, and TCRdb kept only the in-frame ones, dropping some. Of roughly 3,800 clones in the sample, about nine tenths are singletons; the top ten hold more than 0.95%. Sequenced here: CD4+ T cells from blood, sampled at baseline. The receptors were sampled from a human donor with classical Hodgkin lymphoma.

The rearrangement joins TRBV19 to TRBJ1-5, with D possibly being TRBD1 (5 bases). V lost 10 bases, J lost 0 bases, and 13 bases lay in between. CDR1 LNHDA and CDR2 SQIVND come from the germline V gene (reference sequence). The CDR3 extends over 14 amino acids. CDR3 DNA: TGTGCCACAACCGAACAGGATAGCAATCAGCCCCAGCATTTT. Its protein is CATTEQDSNQPQHF.

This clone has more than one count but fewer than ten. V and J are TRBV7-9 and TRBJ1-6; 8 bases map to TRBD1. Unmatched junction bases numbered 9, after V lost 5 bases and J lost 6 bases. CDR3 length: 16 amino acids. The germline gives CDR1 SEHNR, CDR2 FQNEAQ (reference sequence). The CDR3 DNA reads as TGTGCCAGCAGCATTCAGGGGGCTCTGGGTAATTCACCCCTCCACTTT. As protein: CASSIQGALGNSPLHF.

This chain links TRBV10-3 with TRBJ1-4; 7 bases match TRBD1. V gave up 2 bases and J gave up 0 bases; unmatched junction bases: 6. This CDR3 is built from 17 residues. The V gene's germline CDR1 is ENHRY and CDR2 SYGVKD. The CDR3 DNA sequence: TGTGCCATCAGTGAGACTGACAGGGTATCAACTAATGAAAAACTGTTTTTT. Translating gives CAISETDRVSTNEKLFF.

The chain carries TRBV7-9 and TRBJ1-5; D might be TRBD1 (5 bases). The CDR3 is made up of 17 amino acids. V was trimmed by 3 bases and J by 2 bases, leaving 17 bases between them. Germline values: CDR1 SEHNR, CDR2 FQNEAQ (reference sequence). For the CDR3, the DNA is TGTGCCAGCAGCTTGGCGTCTGGGGCCATTGGCAATCAGCCCCAGCATTTT. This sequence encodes CASSLASGAIGNQPQHF.

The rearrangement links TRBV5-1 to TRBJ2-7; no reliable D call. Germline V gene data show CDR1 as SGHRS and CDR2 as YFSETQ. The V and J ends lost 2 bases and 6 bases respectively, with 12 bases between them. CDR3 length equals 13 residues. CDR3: CASSLRLTAEQYF. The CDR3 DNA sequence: TGCGCCAGCAGCTTAAGGCTCACAGCCGAGCAGTACTTC.

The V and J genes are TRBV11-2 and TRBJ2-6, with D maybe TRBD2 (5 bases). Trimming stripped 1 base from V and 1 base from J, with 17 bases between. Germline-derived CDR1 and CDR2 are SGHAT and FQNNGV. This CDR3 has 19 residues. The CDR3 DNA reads TGTGCCAGCAGCTTAGCGAGGGCCCCGCCCCGATCTGGGGCCAACGTCCTGACTTTC. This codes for CASSLARAPPRSGANVLTF.

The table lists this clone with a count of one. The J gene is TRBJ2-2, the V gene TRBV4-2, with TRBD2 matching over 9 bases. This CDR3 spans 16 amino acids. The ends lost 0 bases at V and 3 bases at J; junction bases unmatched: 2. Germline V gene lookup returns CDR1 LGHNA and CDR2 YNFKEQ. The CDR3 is CASSQDSGGYTGELFF. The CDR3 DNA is TGTGCCAGCAGCCAAGACAGCGGGGGGTACACCGGGGAGCTGTTTTTT.

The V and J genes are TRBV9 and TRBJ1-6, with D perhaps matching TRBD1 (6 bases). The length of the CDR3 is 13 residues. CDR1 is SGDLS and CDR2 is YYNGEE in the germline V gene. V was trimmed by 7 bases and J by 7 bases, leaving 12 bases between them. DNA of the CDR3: TGTGCCAGCTCGACAGGCCTCAATTCACCCCTCCACTTT. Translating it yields CASSTGLNSPLHF.

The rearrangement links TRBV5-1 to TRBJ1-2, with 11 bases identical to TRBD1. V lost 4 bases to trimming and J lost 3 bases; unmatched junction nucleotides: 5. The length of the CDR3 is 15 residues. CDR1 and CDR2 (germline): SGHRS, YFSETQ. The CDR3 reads CASSPGQGGDYGYTF. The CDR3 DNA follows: TGCGCCAGCAGCCCGGGACAGGGGGGCGACTATGGCTACACCTTC.

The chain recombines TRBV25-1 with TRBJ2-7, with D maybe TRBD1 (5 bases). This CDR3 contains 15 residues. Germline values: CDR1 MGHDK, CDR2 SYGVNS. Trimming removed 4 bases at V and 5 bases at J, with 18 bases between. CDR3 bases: TGTGCCAGCAGTGCATCCGGCACAGGCCGACACGAGCAGTACTTC. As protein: CASSASGTGRHEQYF.

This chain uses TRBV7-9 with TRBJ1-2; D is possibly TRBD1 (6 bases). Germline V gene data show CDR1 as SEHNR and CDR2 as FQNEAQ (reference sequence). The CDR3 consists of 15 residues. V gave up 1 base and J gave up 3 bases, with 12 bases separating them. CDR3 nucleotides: TGTGCCAGCAGCTTAGAAAAGGGGGTTGACTATGGCTACACCTTC. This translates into CASSLEKGVDYGYTF.

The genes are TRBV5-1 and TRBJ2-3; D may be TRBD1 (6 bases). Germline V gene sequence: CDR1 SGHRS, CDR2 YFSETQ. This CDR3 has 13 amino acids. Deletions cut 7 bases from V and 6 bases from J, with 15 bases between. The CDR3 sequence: CASGPQGKDTQYF. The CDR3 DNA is TGCGCCAGCGGTCCACAGGGCAAGGATACGCAGTATTTT.

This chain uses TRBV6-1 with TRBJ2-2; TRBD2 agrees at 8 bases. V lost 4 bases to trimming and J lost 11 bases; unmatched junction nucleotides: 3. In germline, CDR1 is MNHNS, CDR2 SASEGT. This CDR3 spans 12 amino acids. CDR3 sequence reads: CASSAGGGELFF. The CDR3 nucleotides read TGTGCCAGCAGTGCGGGGGGGGGAGAGCTGTTTTTT.

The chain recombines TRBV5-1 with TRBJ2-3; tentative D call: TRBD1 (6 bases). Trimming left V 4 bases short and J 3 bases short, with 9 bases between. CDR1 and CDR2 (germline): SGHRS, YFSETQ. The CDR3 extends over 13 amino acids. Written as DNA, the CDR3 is TGCGCCAGCAGCACACAGGGTACAGATACGCAGTATTTT. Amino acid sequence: CASSTQGTDTQYF.

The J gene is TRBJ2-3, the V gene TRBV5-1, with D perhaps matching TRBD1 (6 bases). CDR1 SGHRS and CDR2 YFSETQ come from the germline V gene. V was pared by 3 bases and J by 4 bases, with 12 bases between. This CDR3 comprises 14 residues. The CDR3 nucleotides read TGCGCCAGCAGCTCACAGGGTGTTTCAGATACGCAGTATTTT. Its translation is CASSSQGVSDTQYF.

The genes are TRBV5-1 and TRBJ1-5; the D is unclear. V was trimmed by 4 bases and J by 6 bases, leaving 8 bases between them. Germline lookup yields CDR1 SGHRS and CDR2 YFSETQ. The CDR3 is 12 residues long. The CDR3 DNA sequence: TGCGCCAGCAGCCGTAGGGTTCAGCCCCAGCATTTT. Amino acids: CASSRRVQPQHF.

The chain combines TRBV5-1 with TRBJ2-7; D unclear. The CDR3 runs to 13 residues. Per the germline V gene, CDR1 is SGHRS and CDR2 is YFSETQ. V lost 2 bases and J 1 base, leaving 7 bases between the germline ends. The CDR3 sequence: CASSFFGSYEQYF. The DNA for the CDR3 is TGCGCCAGCAGCTTTTTTGGTTCCTACGAGCAGTACTTC.

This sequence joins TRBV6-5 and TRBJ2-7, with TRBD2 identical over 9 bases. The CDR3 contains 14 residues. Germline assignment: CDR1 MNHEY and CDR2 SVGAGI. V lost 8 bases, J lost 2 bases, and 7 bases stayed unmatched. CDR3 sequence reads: CASSASGVPYEQYF. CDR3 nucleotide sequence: TGTGCCAGCTCCGCTAGCGGGGTCCCCTACGAGCAGTACTTC.

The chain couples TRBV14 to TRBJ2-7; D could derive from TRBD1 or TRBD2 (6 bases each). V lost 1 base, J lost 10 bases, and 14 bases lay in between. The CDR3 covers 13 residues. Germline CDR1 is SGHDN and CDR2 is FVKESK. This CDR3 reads CASSQVIGGEQYF. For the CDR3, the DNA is TGTGCCAGCAGCCAAGTTATCGGGGGCGAACAGTACTTC.

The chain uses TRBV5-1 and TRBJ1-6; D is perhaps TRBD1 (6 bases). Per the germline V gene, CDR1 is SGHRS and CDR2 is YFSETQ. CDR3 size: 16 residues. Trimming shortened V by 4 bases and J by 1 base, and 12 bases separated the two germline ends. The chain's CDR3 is CASSPRGNSYNSPLHF. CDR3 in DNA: TGCGCCAGCAGCCCAAGGGGGAATTCCTATAATTCACCCCTCCACTTT. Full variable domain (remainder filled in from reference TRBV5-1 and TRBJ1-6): KAGVTQTPRYLIKTRGQQVTLSCSPISGHRSVSWYQQTPGQGLQFLFEYFSETQRNKGNFPGRFSGRQFSNSRSEMNVSTLELGDSALYLCASSPRGNSYNSPLHFGNGTRLTVT.

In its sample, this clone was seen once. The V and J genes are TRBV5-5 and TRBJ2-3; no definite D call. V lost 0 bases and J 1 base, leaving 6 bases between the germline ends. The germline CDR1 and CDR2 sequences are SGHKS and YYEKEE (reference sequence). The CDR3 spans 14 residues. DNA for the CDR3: TGTGCCAGCAGCTTGGTTGGGCGCACAGATACGCAGTATTTT. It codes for CASSLVGRTDTQYF.

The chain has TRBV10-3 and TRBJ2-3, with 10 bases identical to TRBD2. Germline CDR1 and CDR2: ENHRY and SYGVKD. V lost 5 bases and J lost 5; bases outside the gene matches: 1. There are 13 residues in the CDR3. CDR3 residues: CAISSGGVDTQYF. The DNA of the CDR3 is TGTGCCATCAGTAGCGGGGGGGTAGATACGCAGTATTTT.

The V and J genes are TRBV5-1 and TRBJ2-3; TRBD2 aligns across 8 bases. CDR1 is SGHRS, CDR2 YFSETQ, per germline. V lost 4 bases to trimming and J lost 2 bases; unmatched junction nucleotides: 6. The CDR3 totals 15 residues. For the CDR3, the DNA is TGCGCCAGCAGCCCAGCGGGGGCTTACACAGATACGCAGTATTTT. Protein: CASSPAGAYTDTQYF.

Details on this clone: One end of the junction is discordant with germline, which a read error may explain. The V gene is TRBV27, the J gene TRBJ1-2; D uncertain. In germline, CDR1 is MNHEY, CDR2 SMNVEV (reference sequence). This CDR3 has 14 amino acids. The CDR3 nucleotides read TGTGCCAGCAGTTTCCGGCAGACTAATTATGGCTACACCTTC. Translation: CASSFRQTNYGYTF.

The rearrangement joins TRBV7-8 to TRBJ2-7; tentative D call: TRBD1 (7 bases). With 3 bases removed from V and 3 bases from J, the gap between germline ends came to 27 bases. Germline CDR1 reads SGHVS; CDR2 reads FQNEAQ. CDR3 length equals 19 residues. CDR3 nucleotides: TGTGCCAGCAGCTTGTTGTGGGTCAGGGGGGCCACTCGTTACTACGAGCAGTACTTC. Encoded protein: CASSLLWVRGATRYYEQYF.

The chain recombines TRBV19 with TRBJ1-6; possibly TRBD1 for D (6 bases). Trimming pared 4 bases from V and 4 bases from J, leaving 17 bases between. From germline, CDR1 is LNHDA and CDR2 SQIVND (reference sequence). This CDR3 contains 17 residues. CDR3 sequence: CASSSLPRGQYNSPLHF. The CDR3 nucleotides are TGTGCCAGTAGTAGCCTGCCTCGTGGACAGTATAATTCACCCCTCCACTTT. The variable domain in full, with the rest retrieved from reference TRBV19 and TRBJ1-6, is DGGITQSPKYLFRKEGQNVTLSCEQNLNHDAMYWYRQDPGQGLRLIYYSQIVNDFQKGDIAEGYSVSREKKESFPLTVTSAQKNPTAFYLCASSSLPRGQYNSPLHFGNGTRLTVT.

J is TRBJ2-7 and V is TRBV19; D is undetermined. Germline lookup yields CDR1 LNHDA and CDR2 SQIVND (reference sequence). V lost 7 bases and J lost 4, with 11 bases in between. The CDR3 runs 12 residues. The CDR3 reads CASTYPKYEQYF. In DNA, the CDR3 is TGTGCCAGTACTTACCCGAAATACGAGCAGTACTTC.